This T cell receptor (beta chain) originates from a study of cytomegalovirus exposure and HLA in healthy donors. This CDR3 is 18 amino acids long. Looked up from germline, CDR1 is SGDLS and CDR2 is YYNGEE. V was clipped by 2 bases and J by 4 bases; unmatched bases: 9. Points on this clone: Its antigen remains unidentified.

The PCR made use of 60 Vbeta and 13 Jbeta primers. Sequencing used immunoSEQ multiplex PCR; TCRdb keeps in-frame clones, though not all of them. This table holds roughly 87,000 clones, more than 75% found once. Whole-study findings and limits: Most likely, a cluster of highly shared sequence variants arose as a sequencing artifact. As immune exposure information, only CMV serostatus was available. The study listed some 160 cytomegalovirus-associated TCR beta chains.

The sample consisted of PBMCs. The rearrangement links TRBV9 to TRBJ2-7; TRBD2 aligns across 16 bases. The clonotype was recovered from a middle-aged woman in good health and CMV-seropositive. The CDR3, as DNA: TGTGCCAGCAGCGTGGGACTAGCGGGGGGGGCCTTAGGGTACGAGCAGTACTTC. It encodes CASSVGLAGGALGYEQYF.